The text below deals with one T cell receptor (beta chain). Its antigen specificity is not known. Within one base of it there is no much larger clone, and no base qualities were kept. The data belong to a study of cytomegalovirus exposure and HLA in healthy donors (TCRdb year 2017). Looking at the study overall: An earlier analysis of more than 550 of the donors reported approximately 280 Gb of sequence data and around 100 million unique TCR beta sequences obtained from about 179 million T cells. Genome-wide SNP genotypes for about 55% of the roughly 670 donors were used in a later genetic analysis, which treated that subset as a discovery cohort. Of the roughly 400 genotyped donors, about 84% fell in the genetic ancestry cluster associated with self-reported Caucasian donors. In an earlier analysis of a few hundred of the donors, high-throughput TCR beta sequencing was used to judge whether each TCR beta V gene segment behaved as functional or pseudogenic. Every discovery cohort repertoire had been produced on one sequencing platform. The later analysis used no new phenotypic data to find candidate immune exposures, relying instead on TCR beta sequences and their occurrence across donors. The study was designed to test whether signatures of past pathogen exposure could be identified by cataloging public T cell receptors. About five DR-DQ haplotypes were treated as single units for association and clustering because of strong linkage in the cohort. Typing coverage differed by locus: A, B, C, DRB1 and DQB1 were typed in roughly 620-630 donors, DQA1 in approximately 520, DPA1 in roughly 590, and DPB1 in 450 to 480. To predict cytomegalovirus infection status, the study brought together high-throughput TCR immunosequencing, statistical association of individual TCRs with disease status, and machine learning. Class I and class II HLA loci were covered by the typing at four-digit resolution. Donor age, sex, ethnicity and CMV serostatus were compiled together with the repertoire data. A separate validation cohort of roughly 130 different subjects was used in addition to the roughly 700-subject first cohort. The T cell repertoires of under 750 subjects were profiled by immunosequencing and related to cytomegalovirus serostatus. A later analysis re-examined previously published TCR beta repertoires from roughly 650 donors and added high-resolution HLA genotyping to investigate patterns of TCR occurrence. On average, around 200,000 unique TCR beta nucleotide sequences were sequenced per donor among fewer than 500 genotyped donors of the cohort, with around 19% of those sequences being non-productive. Approximately 300 gigabases of sequencing data and roughly 81 million unique TCR sequences made up an early release that covered about 640 HLA-typed donors. The research as a whole found: The 87-base-pair reads could not distinguish some IMGT-functional V segments, including TRBV6-2 and TRBV6-3, so those segments were excluded. In a later genetic analysis, a missense DCLRE1C variant was associated with V-gene and J-gene trimming of TCR beta chains, and the association was replicated in an independent cohort. In both the original and validation cohorts, the classifier was reported to diagnose cytomegalovirus status with high specificity and sensitivity. Broadly in line with IMGT annotations, most TCR beta V segments showed up in productive rearrangements about 87% or about 30% of the time in an earlier analysis of 450 to 750 of the donors. Only TCR beta chains were sequenced in this cohort, and the absence of alpha or paired-chain data limited detectable features. Because counts were too low, about 15 rarely observed V segments, including chromosome 9 orphons, were left out of the earlier analysis of some 640 of the donors. Immune exposure information for the cohort was limited to CMV serostatus. HLA typing was unavailable for some donors at each locus, so association tests used only the typed subset. While some public TCRs were present in many individuals, most TCR sequences turned up only very rarely across donors. In vitro tests confirmed that a few of the cytomegalovirus-associated TCR beta chains recognize cytomegalovirus antigens. In a later genetic analysis, fewer N-insertions in productive TCRs were reported among donors in an Asian-associated ancestry cluster than the roughly 640-donor mean. A cluster of highly shared sequence variants was judged likely to represent a technical artifact of the sequencing pipeline. At a false discovery rate of 0.05, a later analysis linked under 20,000 TCR beta sequences to specific HLA alleles. A further reported finding was that TCR beta sequences accurately predicted the HLA-A and HLA-B alleles for most subjects in the first cohort. The study gave a list of under 200 TCR beta chains associated with cytomegalovirus. Presence/absence analyses assumed roughly uniform sequencing depth across donors, an assumption that may not hold. The authors suggested that the approach could potentially be generalized to other disease states and immunological phenotypes. According to a later analysis, TCR association rates differed among HLA loci, with DRB1 alleles showing the most associated TCRs and HLA-C alleles showing the fewest. Linkage disequilibrium might explain the correlated functional status among segregating V segments, but an unknown experimental factor could not be ruled out. Strong co-occurrence of HLA alleles, especially DR and DQ, made assigning TCR associations to individual alleles difficult. In a later analysis, most CMV-associated TCR beta chains were found to appear HLA-restricted, with HLA associations seemingly driven largely by CMV exposure. Compared with equally common non-associated chains, HLA-associated TCR beta chains in a later analysis were more clonally expanded and had lower generation probabilities. According to a later analysis, parvovirus B19, influenza, CMV and Epstein-Barr virus appeared linked to several top co-occurrence clusters.

The cohort was made up of around 720 healthy bone marrow donors. At the time of sampling, all cohort members were nominally healthy, though unrecorded immune exposures were likely present. The donor was CMV seropositive and was included in the group of 250 to 350 seropositive cohort members. A peripheral blood sample was collected from each donor, and TCR beta sequencing was performed on peripheral blood mononuclear cells. Genomic DNA was extracted from the blood cell samples with the Qiagen DNeasy Blood Extraction Kit. Library preparation employed the immunoSEQ multiplex PCR assay. The multiplex PCR relied on a mix of 60 forward primers for TCR Vbeta segments and 13 reverse primers for TCR Jbeta segments. A multiplex PCR assay on genomic DNA amplified the CDR3 region of rearranged TCR beta genes. The Illumina HiSeq System was used to sequence the amplified TCR beta libraries as 87-base-pair reads. In the authors' own workflow: A later analysis counted some 80 million unique TCR beta chains across the 550 to 750 repertoires, and roughly 10 million of these chains were shared by at least two donors. Raw reads were error-corrected and collapsed into unique sequences with a nearest-neighbor algorithm that merged closely related sequences to remove PCR and sequencing errors. Alignment of CDR3 sequences to IMGT reference sequences was used to assign V, D and J gene segments. For a sequence to be retained, a match of at least six nucleotides to both a V gene segment and a J gene segment was required. Rearrangements were classified as productive when the CDR3 lacked stop codons and remained in frame with V and J, and all other rearrangements were classified as non-productive. CDR3 was defined according to IMGT convention as the region running from the second conserved V-encoded cysteine to the conserved J-encoded phenylalanine. In an earlier analysis of approximately 590 of the donors, sequences lacking an unambiguous match to a single V gene segment were excluded. In an earlier analysis of several hundred of the donors, V segments were called functional above 56.7% productive rearrangements and were called segregating when the between-donor standard deviation exceeded 5%. A statistical classification framework was built for diagnosing cytomegalovirus status from the catalog of TCR beta chain sequences. In a later analysis, TCR nucleotide sequences were compared against IMGT/GENE-DB human TR gene sequences so that V and J genes could be assigned. Using the TCRdist pipeline, a later analysis assigned CDR3 sequences along with most-parsimonious VDJ recombination scenarios. In a later analysis, each TCR beta chain was defined by its CDR3 amino acid sequence together with its V-gene family, and reads without a unique V-gene family were excluded. A later analysis removed 450 to 600 highly shared, low-generation-probability nucleotide sequences to deal with suspected cross-contamination and a sequencing artifact. In a later analysis, a clonal expansion index for each public chain was calculated from normalized within-repertoire ranks of inferred template counts. A later analysis computed generation probabilities with a VDJ recombination model fitted to out-of-frame rearrangements, and checked the results against IGoR. In a later analysis, hypergeometric tests were used to score TCR-TCR, TCR-HLA and TCR-CMV co-occurrence, with a repertoire-size bias correction applied to TCR pairs. In a later analysis, false discovery rates were estimated by permuting HLA or CMV assignments 20 times. In a later analysis, co-occurring TCRs were grouped using DBSCAN, and TCRdist sequence similarity was added for clustering within HLA-allele-positive subsets. Repertoires with fewer than 30,000 or more than 120,000 public chains, plus five repertoires with anomalous nucleotide sharing, were excluded from co-occurrence clustering. TCRdb retrieved this table from immuneACCESS and kept in-frame rearrangements only. Not all clones are present; in checked studies, unresolved V genes account for under half, and no reason is known for the remainder. That table gives V, J and clone size, and the DNA gave D and trimming. A total of more than 85,000 clones appear in this sample, about 80% of them only once. Around 2.9% of the sample is in the top ten clones.

Ends trimmed: V by 4 bases, J by 0 bases; bases unmatched to a gene: 2. According to the germline V gene (reference sequence), CDR1 reads SEHNR and CDR2 reads FQNEAQ. From the cysteine up to the phenylalanine, the CDR3 has a length of 15 residues. Only the CDR3 DNA stays, 45 bases, in frame from base 1. The V and J segments used are TRBV7-9 and TRBJ2-1; 8 junctional bases match TRBD1. The sample was PBMCs. This clonotype was sampled from a woman aged 55-70 years in good health and CMV-seropositive. The CDR3 has the sequence CASSSGQGSYNEQFF. The nucleotide sequence is TGTGCCAGCAGCTCCGGACAGGGCTCCTACAATGAGCAGTTCTTC.